This is a list of T cell receptor beta chains from one sample in a study of spatial heterogeneity in lung cancer. TCRdb itself ran the 5' RACE reads through MiXCR, one entry per CDR3 protein. The repertoire holds almost 75,000 distinct CDR3 sequences, with about 14% as singletons. Sample: PBMCs, taken at surgery. The receptors come from a male donor with early-stage non-small cell lung cancer. Each CDR3 is given with its conserved first and last residue. Fields, in order: CDR3 protein, CDR3 DNA, J gene, clone size, D gene, V gene. A D gene is named only where the DNA matches it firmly. Some rows have no size entry. The others give once, few or many, or a class for an expanded clone.

CDR3 protein: CASSLPAGELFF; CDR3 DNA: TGTGCCAGCAGCTTGCCGGCCGGGGAGCTGTTTTTT; J gene: TRBJ2-2; clone size: many; D gene: .; V gene: TRBV5-4
CDR3 protein: CASSQDRSLRAYEQYF; CDR3 DNA: TGTGCCAGCAGCCAAGATCGGTCCTTAAGGGCCTACGAGCAGTACTTC; J gene: TRBJ2-7; clone size: .; D gene: .; V gene: TRBV4-2
CDR3 protein: CASSALTRDSPLHF; CDR3 DNA: TGTGCCAGCAGTGCTCTAACTCGGGATTCACCCCTCCACTTT; J gene: TRBJ1-6; clone size: .; D gene: .; V gene: TRBV2
CDR3 protein: CASSVENRNTEAFF; CDR3 DNA: TGTGCCAGCAGCGTAGAAAACAGGAACACTGAAGCTTTCTTT; J gene: TRBJ1-1; clone size: .; D gene: .; V gene: TRBV9
CDR3 protein: CASSAITGNSPLHF; CDR3 DNA: TGTGCCAGCAGTGCCATTACAGGGAATTCACCCCTCCACTTT; J gene: TRBJ1-6; clone size: .; D gene: .; V gene: TRBV27
CDR3 protein: CASSPQLGLARETQYF; CDR3 DNA: TGCGCCAGCAGCCCTCAACTAGGACTAGCGCGAGAGACCCAGTACTTC; J gene: TRBJ2-5; clone size: few; D gene: TRBD2; V gene: TRBV4-3
CDR3 protein: CASSPWTSGRGSDEQFF; CDR3 DNA: TGTGCCAGCAGCCCATGGACTAGCGGGAGGGGTAGCGATGAGCAGTTCTTC; J gene: TRBJ2-1; clone size: .; D gene: TRBD2; V gene: TRBV12-3/TRBV12-4
CDR3 protein: CASGLLASTDTQYF; CDR3 DNA: TGCGCCAGCGGTCTCCTAGCGAGCACAGATACGCAGTATTTT; J gene: TRBJ2-3; clone size: .; D gene: .; V gene: TRBV5-1
CDR3 protein: CSVTMSTDTQYF; CDR3 DNA: TGCAGCGTGACTATGAGCACAGATACGCAGTATTTT; J gene: TRBJ2-3; clone size: many; D gene: .; V gene: TRBV29-1
CDR3 protein: CASSPHRGRSEQFF; CDR3 DNA: TGTGCCAGCAGCCCCCACAGGGGGCGCAGCGAGCAGTTCTTC; J gene: TRBJ2-1; clone size: .; D gene: TRBD1; V gene: TRBV12-3/TRBV12-4
CDR3 protein: CSVGQVNSDEQYF; CDR3 DNA: TGCAGCGTTGGACAGGTTAATTCCGACGAGCAGTACTTC; J gene: TRBJ2-7; clone size: .; D gene: .; V gene: TRBV29-1
CDR3 protein: CSVDYPREYF; CDR3 DNA: TGCAGCGTTGACTATCCTCGGGAGTACTTC; J gene: TRBJ2-5; clone size: many; D gene: .; V gene: TRBV29-1
CDR3 protein: CASSYSSDPPYNEQFF; CDR3 DNA: TGTGCCAGCAGTTACTCGTCGGACCCCCCCTACAATGAGCAGTTCTTC; J gene: TRBJ2-1; clone size: .; D gene: .; V gene: TRBV6-2/TRBV6-3
CDR3 protein: CSASNFGGVTPGTDTQYF; CDR3 DNA: TGCAGTGCTAGTAACTTTGGCGGGGTGACGCCGGGCACAGATACGCAGTATTTT; J gene: TRBJ2-3; clone size: many; D gene: .; V gene: TRBV20-1
CDR3 protein: CSTQTSSNTEAFF; CDR3 DNA: TGCAGCACGCAGACAAGCTCAAACACTGAAGCTTTCTTT; J gene: TRBJ1-1; clone size: few; D gene: .; V gene: TRBV29-1
CDR3 protein: CASSPSGNVADTQYF; CDR3 DNA: TGCGCCAGCAGCCCTAGCGGGAACGTGGCAGATACGCAGTATTTT; J gene: TRBJ2-3; clone size: .; D gene: TRBD2; V gene: TRBV4-3
CDR3 protein: CATSLSGEETQYF; CDR3 DNA: TGTGCCACCTCACTTAGCGGGGAAGAGACCCAGTACTTC; J gene: TRBJ2-5; clone size: .; D gene: TRBD2; V gene: TRBV7-9
CDR3 protein: CASSFRDPGANVLTF; CDR3 DNA: TGTGCCAGCAGTTTCAGGGACCCTGGGGCCAACGTCCTGACTTTC; J gene: TRBJ2-6; clone size: few; D gene: .; V gene: TRBV12-3/TRBV12-4
CDR3 protein: CASSLLGSGYYNEQFF; CDR3 DNA: TGTGCCAGCAGCTTACTTGGGAGCGGGTATTACAATGAGCAGTTCTTC; J gene: TRBJ2-1; clone size: .; D gene: .; V gene: TRBV7-2
CDR3 protein: CASSLEGATYNEQFF; CDR3 DNA: TGTGCCAGCAGCTTAGAGGGGGCAACCTACAATGAGCAGTTCTTC; J gene: TRBJ2-1; clone size: many; D gene: .; V gene: TRBV11-2
CDR3 protein: CSVGTGGTDTQYF; CDR3 DNA: TGCAGCGTCGGGACAGGGGGCACAGATACGCAGTATTTT; J gene: TRBJ2-3; clone size: medium-sized; D gene: TRBD1; V gene: TRBV29-1
CDR3 protein: CASSQNAGVTEAFF; CDR3 DNA: TGCGCCAGCAGCCAAAACGCAGGGGTCACTGAAGCTTTCTTT; J gene: TRBJ1-1; clone size: .; D gene: .; V gene: TRBV4-1
CDR3 protein: CASSLQGGEEKLFF; CDR3 DNA: TGCGCCAGCAGCTTGCAGGGAGGGGAAGAAAAACTGTTTTTT; J gene: TRBJ1-4; clone size: few; D gene: .; V gene: TRBV5-1
CDR3 protein: CSAPTSGRAGANVLTF; CDR3 DNA: TGCAGTGCCCCGACTAGCGGGAGGGCTGGGGCCAACGTCCTGACTTTC; J gene: TRBJ2-6; clone size: many; D gene: TRBD2; V gene: TRBV20-1
CDR3 protein: CASSRMAGAADTQYF; CDR3 DNA: TGCGCCAGCAGCAGGATGGCGGGAGCCGCAGATACGCAGTATTTT; J gene: TRBJ2-3; clone size: many; D gene: TRBD2; V gene: TRBV5-1
CDR3 protein: CASTPLAGGFNEQFF; CDR3 DNA: TGTGCCAGTACCCCACTAGCGGGAGGGTTCAATGAGCAGTTCTTC; J gene: TRBJ2-1; clone size: few; D gene: TRBD2; V gene: TRBV19
CDR3 protein: CASSLGGSRGEKLFF; CDR3 DNA: TGCGCCAGCAGCTTGGGGGGAAGCCGAGGGGAAAAACTGTTTTTT; J gene: TRBJ1-4; clone size: few; D gene: .; V gene: TRBV5-1
CDR3 protein: CASSRRGQTNEKLFF; CDR3 DNA: TGTGCCAGCAGCCGCAGGGGGCAGACTAATGAAAAACTGTTTTTT; J gene: TRBJ1-4; clone size: many; D gene: TRBD1; V gene: TRBV3-1
CDR3 protein: CASSYSTSGLEKQYF; CDR3 DNA: TGTGCCAGCAGTTACTCGACTAGCGGTCTAGAAAAGCAGTACTTC; J gene: TRBJ2-7; clone size: .; D gene: TRBD2; V gene: TRBV6-6
CDR3 protein: CASSERTDTQYF; CDR3 DNA: TGTGCCAGCAGTGAACGAACAGATACGCAGTATTTT; J gene: TRBJ2-3; clone size: .; D gene: .; V gene: TRBV2
CDR3 protein: CASSLIRTESGYGYTF; CDR3 DNA: TGTGCCAGCAGCCTGATTCGGACGGAGAGTGGCTATGGCTACACCTTC; J gene: TRBJ1-2; clone size: .; D gene: .; V gene: TRBV7-9
CDR3 protein: CASSGSGNTIYF; CDR3 DNA: TGTGCCAGTTCAGGGTCCGGAAACACCATATATTTT; J gene: TRBJ1-3; clone size: .; D gene: .; V gene: TRBV12-3/TRBV12-4
CDR3 protein: CASSQREGSYEQYF; CDR3 DNA: TGTGCCAGCAGTCAGCGGGAGGGCTCCTACGAGCAGTACTTC; J gene: TRBJ2-7; clone size: many; D gene: TRBD2; V gene: TRBV12-3/TRBV12-4
CDR3 protein: CASNVPPGDEQYF; CDR3 DNA: TGTGCCAGCAACGTTCCCCCAGGAGACGAGCAGTACTTC; J gene: TRBJ2-7; clone size: few; D gene: .; V gene: TRBV5-6
CDR3 protein: CASSAFSTGVTEAFF; CDR3 DNA: TGTGCCAGCAGTGCCTTCTCGACAGGGGTGACTGAAGCTTTCTTT; J gene: TRBJ1-1; clone size: .; D gene: TRBD1; V gene: TRBV6-4
CDR3 protein: CASSLLAGNIQYF; CDR3 DNA: TGTGCCAGCAGCTTACTAGCGGGGAACATTCAGTACTTC; J gene: TRBJ2-4; clone size: few; D gene: TRBD2; V gene: TRBV12-3/TRBV12-4
CDR3 protein: CASSLNTLQGAEGNTEAFF; CDR3 DNA: TGTGCCAGCTCACTCAATACCCTCCAGGGGGCGGAGGGGAACACTGAAGCTTTCTTT; J gene: TRBJ1-1; clone size: .; D gene: TRBD1; V gene: TRBV18
CDR3 protein: CAWSWGAEQYF; CDR3 DNA: TGTGCCTGGAGTTGGGGGGCTGAGCAGTACTTC; J gene: TRBJ2-7; clone size: many; D gene: .; V gene: TRBV30
CDR3 protein: CASSVGLGSGANVLTF; CDR3 DNA: TGTGCCAGCAGCGTCGGGTTGGGCTCTGGGGCCAACGTCCTGACTTTC; J gene: TRBJ2-6; clone size: many; D gene: .; V gene: TRBV5-4
CDR3 protein: CASSPSETASNEQFF; CDR3 DNA: TGTGCCAGCAGCCCTAGCGAGACTGCTTCCAATGAGCAGTTCTTC; J gene: TRBJ2-1; clone size: .; D gene: .; V gene: TRBV7-9